This T cell receptor (beta chain) was sequenced for a study of blood T cell repertoires in COVID-19. Study information: Samples representing acute and convalescent COVID-19 were sourced from the United States, Italy and Spain. The cDNA or gDNA used as material had been derived from T cells, B-cell-depleted T cells, or PBMCs.

Source study methods: Quantification of nucleated cells was approximated via reference gene primer amplification. Libraries were prepared by immunoSEQ multiplex PCR; TCRdb keeps only in-frame clonotypes and omits some of them. V, J and clone size reflect that table, while D and trimming were determined from the DNA. This table has under 100,000 clones, 85% appearing once. The junction had 6 bases not matched to a gene; V was cut back by 2 bases and J by 5 bases. The CDR3 has 16 amino acids. Germline V gene data show CDR1 as SGHDN and CDR2 as FVKESK. J is TRBJ2-3 and V is TRBV14, with TRBD2 matching over 11 bases. The sequence was collected from a man older than 75 with active or convalescent COVID-19. The specimen sequenced was peripheral blood. The CDR3 loop reads CASSQLIGTSGDTQYF. CDR3 coding DNA: TGTGCCAGCAGCCAACTAATTGGGACTAGCGGAGATACGCAGTATTTT.